Listed below are T cell receptor beta chains from one sample, sequenced in a study of blood T cells in healthy people across ages. TCRdb analysed the 5' RACE reads with MiXCR anew, one entry per CDR3 protein. The sample gives about 730,000 distinct CDR3 sequences, roughly 43% of which show up once; around a fifth is in the top ten. The sequencing sample was made of blood. The source of these receptors is a woman aged 60 to 75 in good health. CDR3s include the opening cysteine and the closing phenylalanine or tryptophan. Fields, in order: clone size, V gene, D gene, CDR3 length, J gene, CDR3 protein, CDR3 DNA. D genes are given only for firm matches. Clone sizes are given selectively: once, few, many, or a class where the clone is expanded.

clone_size: -
v_call: TRBV7-9
d_call: TRBD1
cdr3_length: 14
j_call: TRBJ2-1
cdr3_aa: CASSSGTGGEEQFF
cdr3_nt: TGTGCCAGCAGCTCCGGGACAGGGGGAGAGGAGCAGTTCTTC

clone_size: -
v_call: TRBV20-1
d_call: -
cdr3_length: 15
j_call: TRBJ2-1
cdr3_aa: CSAPKGGGSYNEQFF
cdr3_nt: TGCAGTGCTCCGAAGGGGGGAGGAAGCTACAATGAGCAGTTCTTC

clone_size: -
v_call: TRBV30
d_call: -
cdr3_length: 13
j_call: TRBJ2-7
cdr3_aa: CAYQTGHRNEQYF
cdr3_nt: TGTGCCTACCAGACGGGACATAGAAACGAGCAGTACTTC

clone_size: few
v_call: TRBV30
d_call: TRBD2
cdr3_length: 17
j_call: TRBJ2-7
cdr3_aa: CAWSVTRGLASNYEQYF
cdr3_nt: TGTGCCTGGAGTGTGACCAGGGGACTAGCGTCGAACTACGAGCAGTACTTC

clone_size: -
v_call: TRBV2
d_call: -
cdr3_length: 14
j_call: TRBJ1-1
cdr3_aa: CASRGLESGTEAFF
cdr3_nt: TGTGCCAGCAGGGGACTTGAGAGCGGCACTGAAGCTTTCTTT

clone_size: -
v_call: TRBV7-6
d_call: -
cdr3_length: 15
j_call: TRBJ1-5
cdr3_aa: CASSPGTSSNQPQHF
cdr3_nt: TGTGCCAGCAGCCCTGGGACATCTAGCAATCAGCCCCAGCATTTT

clone_size: few
v_call: TRBV6-5
d_call: -
cdr3_length: 15
j_call: TRBJ2-5
cdr3_aa: CASSYRASAGETQYF
cdr3_nt: TGTGCCAGCAGTTACCGGGCTAGCGCGGGGGAGACCCAGTACTTC

clone_size: -
v_call: TRBV9
d_call: -
cdr3_length: 15
j_call: TRBJ1-1
cdr3_aa: CASSVGFTMNTEAFF
cdr3_nt: TGTGCCAGCAGCGTAGGTTTCACGATGAACACTGAAGCTTTCTTT

clone_size: -
v_call: TRBV7-6
d_call: TRBD2
cdr3_length: 16
j_call: TRBJ2-5
cdr3_aa: CASSLNGLARYNEQYF
cdr3_nt: TGTGCCAGCAGCTTAAATGGACTAGCCAGATACAATGAGCAGTACTTC

clone_size: few
v_call: TRBV5-1
d_call: -
cdr3_length: 14
j_call: TRBJ2-1
cdr3_aa: CASRDPQGRSEQFF
cdr3_nt: TGCGCCAGCAGAGACCCACAGGGCCGGAGTGAGCAGTTCTTC

clone_size: -
v_call: TRBV5-6
d_call: TRBD2
cdr3_length: 18
j_call: TRBJ2-1
cdr3_aa: CASSLDFGTSGGVDEQFF
cdr3_nt: TGTGCCAGCAGCTTGGATTTTGGGACTAGCGGAGGAGTGGATGAGCAGTTCTTC

clone_size: -
v_call: TRBV3-1
d_call: -
cdr3_length: 12
j_call: TRBJ2-4
cdr3_aa: CAGSQDPAVQYF
cdr3_nt: TGTGCCGGCAGCCAAGATCCGGCAGTTCAGTACTTC

clone_size: -
v_call: TRBV2
d_call: -
cdr3_length: 16
j_call: TRBJ2-7
cdr3_aa: CASSAPGVKIVYEQYF
cdr3_nt: TGTGCCAGCAGTGCCCCAGGGGTTAAAATAGTCTACGAGCAGTACTTC

clone_size: -
v_call: TRBV6-5
d_call: TRBD1
cdr3_length: 15
j_call: TRBJ1-4
cdr3_aa: CASKDGRGRWEKLFF
cdr3_nt: TGTGCCAGCAAAGACGGGAGGGGGCGCTGGGAAAAACTGTTTTTT

clone_size: -
v_call: TRBV12-3/TRBV12-4
d_call: -
cdr3_length: 14
j_call: TRBJ2-1
cdr3_aa: CASRVTGWEDEQFF
cdr3_nt: TGTGCCAGCAGGGTAACGGGATGGGAGGATGAGCAGTTCTTC

clone_size: few
v_call: TRBV18
d_call: TRBD1
cdr3_length: 17
j_call: TRBJ2-2
cdr3_aa: CASSPPMRGTGSGELFF
cdr3_nt: TGTGCCAGCTCACCACCCATGAGAGGGACAGGGTCCGGGGAGCTGTTTTTT

clone_size: -
v_call: TRBV6-5
d_call: -
cdr3_length: 16
j_call: TRBJ2-1
cdr3_aa: CASNKEGLRKKSEQFF
cdr3_nt: TGTGCCAGCAACAAGGAGGGATTGAGGAAGAAAAGTGAGCAGTTCTTC

clone_size: -
v_call: TRBV3-1
d_call: -
cdr3_length: 13
j_call: TRBJ1-2
cdr3_aa: CASSLHGEESYTF
cdr3_nt: TGTGCCAGCAGCCTCCATGGGGAAGAAAGCTACACCTTC

clone_size: -
v_call: TRBV7-2
d_call: -
cdr3_length: 15
j_call: TRBJ2-7
cdr3_aa: CASSPPRGPSYEQYF
cdr3_nt: TGTGCCAGCAGCCCCCCGAGGGGCCCGTCCTACGAGCAGTACTTC

clone_size: -
v_call: TRBV20-1
d_call: TRBD1
cdr3_length: 15
j_call: TRBJ1-6
cdr3_aa: CSANRGSSYNSPLHF
cdr3_nt: TGCAGTGCTAACAGGGGAAGCTCCTATAATTCACCCCTCCACTTT

clone_size: -
v_call: TRBV4-3
d_call: -
cdr3_length: 14
j_call: TRBJ1-5
cdr3_aa: CASSQDSDSRPQHF
cdr3_nt: TGCGCCAGCAGCCAAGATTCAGATTCTCGGCCCCAGCATTTT